These T cell receptor beta chains were read from a single sample in a study of cytomegalovirus exposure and HLA in healthy donors. Profiled with immunoSEQ multiplex PCR; TCRdb holds only in-frame clones, not every one. The sample has some 120,000 clones, roughly four fifths seen once. The sample consisted of PBMCs. These receptors were obtained from a woman aged 55-69 years in good health and CMV-seropositive. Each CDR3 is given with its conserved first and last residue. A D gene is named only where the DNA matches it firmly. Size is omitted from some rows. Given values are once, few, many or a class for expanded clones.

J | length | V | size | D | CDR3 | DNA
TRBJ1-1 | 13 | TRBV6-6 | few | - | CASSEGPSTEAFF | TGTGCCAGCAGCGAGGGCCCCAGCACTGAAGCTTTCTTT
TRBJ2-3 | 16 | TRBV25-1 | - | - | CASSESVLLGGDTQYF | TGTGCCAGCAGTGAAAGTGTTCTGTTGGGGGGAGATACGCAGTATTTT
TRBJ2-1 | 13 | TRBV4-3 | - | - | CASSQDSYNEQFF | TGCGCCAGCAGCCAAGACAGTTACAATGAGCAGTTCTTC
TRBJ2-7 | 14 | TRBV7-9 | - | - | CASSLDRTSYEQYF | TGTGCCAGCAGCTTGGACAGAACGTCCTACGAGCAGTACTTC
TRBJ2-7 | 13 | TRBV5-8 | - | TRBD1 | CASSLGDRVEQYF | TGTGCCAGCAGCTTGGGGGACAGGGTCGAGCAGTACTTC
TRBJ1-2 | 13 | TRBV7-2 | - | - | CASSLERSYGYTF | TGTGCCAGCAGCTTAGAACGGTCATACGGCTACACCTTC
TRBJ2-7 | 15 | TRBV18 | - | TRBD2 | CASSPGTSGAYEQYF | TGTGCCAGCTCACCAGGGACTAGCGGAGCCTACGAGCAGTACTTC
TRBJ2-1 | 14 | TRBV7-9 | - | - | CASSPSAGWDTQFF | TGTGCCAGCAGCCCGTCGGCGGGTTGGGATACGCAGTTCTTC
TRBJ2-2 | 17 | TRBV5-1 | few | - | CASSLGGDTEDGGELFF | TGCGCCAGCAGCTTGGGAGGGGACACGGAGGACGGCGGGGAGCTGTTTTTT
TRBJ1-1 | 13 | TRBV6-5 | - | TRBD1 | CATGGGQGSEAFF | TGTGCCACCGGGGGGGGACAGGGGTCTGAAGCTTTCTTT
TRBJ1-4 | 15 | TRBV7-8 | once | - | CASTLGRSTNEKLFF | TGTGCCAGCACCCTGGGCAGGTCAACTAATGAAAAACTGTTTTTT
TRBJ2-7 | 17 | TRBV7-9 | - | TRBD2 | CSSSYPGLAGGPYEQYF | TGTTCCAGCAGCTACCCGGGACTAGCGGGAGGGCCATACGAGCAGTACTTC
TRBJ2-7 | 14 | TRBV6-1 | - | TRBD1 | CASSKSGQGYEQYF | TGTGCCAGCAGCAAATCGGGACAGGGCTACGAGCAGTACTTC
TRBJ2-1 | 15 | TRBV5-1 | - | TRBD2 | CASSETSGTFHEQFF | TGCGCCAGCAGCGAAACTAGCGGGACCTTTCATGAGCAGTTCTTC
TRBJ2-7 | 14 | TRBV5-4 | few | TRBD1 | CASSSRQGVYEQYF | TGTGCCAGCAGCTCGCGACAGGGGGTCTACGAGCAGTACTTC
TRBJ2-7 | 15 | TRBV18 | - | - | CASSPTSEYQKEQYF | TGTGCCAGCTCACCCACATCCGAATATCAGAAGGAGCAGTACTTC
TRBJ2-7 | 14 | TRBV6-5 | - | - | CASRRSYSSYEQYF | TGTGCCAGCAGGAGGAGTTATTCTTCCTACGAGCAGTACTTC
TRBJ1-4 | 12 | TRBV11-3 | few | - | CASSERYEKLFF | TGTGCCAGCAGCGAGAGGTATGAAAAACTGTTTTTT
TRBJ2-1 | 17 | TRBV7-3 | - | - | CASSHDPGTNPDNEQFF | TGTGCCAGCAGCCATGATCCCGGGACAAATCCTGACAATGAGCAGTTCTTC
TRBJ2-2 | 15 | TRBV7-3 | - | TRBD1 | CASSRTLQGIGELFF | TGTGCCAGCAGCAGAACACTACAGGGGATCGGGGAGCTGTTTTTT
TRBJ2-5 | 15 | TRBV5-1 | - | TRBD2 | CASSFTSGNQETQYF | TGCGCCAGCAGCTTTACTAGCGGGAATCAAGAGACCCAGTACTTC
TRBJ1-1 | 14 | TRBV27 | - | - | CASSSEKMNTEAFF | TGTGCCAGCAGTAGCGAGAAAATGAACACTGAAGCTTTCTTT
TRBJ2-5 | 14 | TRBV5-1 | - | TRBD1 | CASSLGDSQETQYF | TGCGCCAGCAGCTTGGGGGACAGCCAAGAGACCCAGTACTTC
TRBJ2-2 | 16 | TRBV6-5 | - | TRBD1 | CASSFSGQGIVGELFF | TGTGCCAGCAGTTTTTCCGGACAGGGTATTGTCGGGGAGCTGTTTTTT
TRBJ1-6 | 15 | TRBV6-5 | - | TRBD1 | CASRRSGTANSPLHF | TGTGCCAGCAGACGCTCCGGGACAGCAAATTCACCCCTCCACTTT
TRBJ2-7 | 15 | TRBV10-3 | - | TRBD2 | CAISAGTSGGYEQYF | TGTGCCATCAGTGCGGGAACTAGCGGGGGGTACGAGCAGTACTTC
TRBJ1-2 | 13 | TRBV6-1 | - | - | CASRRRGGYGYTF | TGTGCCAGCAGGCGTCGAGGGGGCTATGGCTACACCTTC
TRBJ1-3 | 15 | TRBV7-2 | - | TRBD1 | CASRPTGDSGNTIYF | TGTGCCAGCAGGCCGACAGGGGACTCTGGAAACACCATATATTTT
TRBJ2-2 | 18 | TRBV25-1 | - | - | CASSEVPRGTPNTGELFF | TGTGCCAGCAGTGAAGTTCCGAGGGGGACCCCGAACACCGGGGAGCTGTTTTTT
TRBJ2-3 | 16 | TRBV7-9 | - | TRBD2 | CASSSSGRAWGDTQYF | TGTGCCAGCAGCTCTAGCGGGAGGGCCTGGGGAGATACGCAGTATTTT
TRBJ2-2 | 13 | TRBV10-3 | - | TRBD1 | CAISETGVGELFF | TGTGCCATCAGTGAGACAGGGGTCGGGGAGCTGTTTTTT
TRBJ2-7 | 15 | TRBV5-6 | - | TRBD1 | CASSLAGTGGYEQYF | TGTGCCAGCAGCTTGGCCGGGACAGGGGGCTACGAGCAGTACTTC
TRBJ1-1 | 15 | TRBV5-1 | - | - | CASSKVRGLDTEAFF | TGCGCCAGCAGTAAAGTAAGAGGGCTGGACACTGAAGCTTTCTTT
TRBJ2-3 | 16 | TRBV7-2 | - | TRBD2 | CASSPTSGGAGDTQYF | TGTGCCAGCAGCCCAACTAGCGGGGGGGCCGGGGATACGCAGTATTTT
TRBJ2-5 | 14 | TRBV5-1 | - | - | CASSFQRNQETQYF | TGCGCCAGCAGCTTTCAGCGGAACCAAGAGACCCAGTACTTC
TRBJ1-1 | 15 | TRBV27 | - | - | CASSFQRLSGTEAFF | TGTGCCAGCAGTTTTCAGAGATTGTCGGGCACTGAAGCTTTCTTT
TRBJ1-2 | 16 | TRBV4-2 | - | TRBD1 | CASSQVGLQGTGGYTF | TGTGCCAGCAGCCAAGTTGGGCTTCAGGGGACAGGGGGCTACACCTTC
TRBJ2-7 | 14 | TRBV7-3 | - | TRBD2 | CASSPSGDDYEQYF | TGTGCCAGCAGCCCTAGCGGGGACGACTACGAGCAGTACTTC
TRBJ1-1 | 18 | TRBV4-2 | - | - | CASSQVTRAGGGNTEAFF | TGTGCCAGCAGCCAAGTTACCCGGGCAGGAGGAGGGAACACTGAAGCTTTCTTT
TRBJ2-3 | 14 | TRBV5-5 | - | TRBD1 | CASSFGQGPDTQYF | TGTGCCAGCAGCTTTGGACAGGGCCCAGATACGCAGTATTTT
TRBJ1-4 | 14 | TRBV16 | - | - | CASSQIQSNEKLFF | TGTGCCAGCAGCCAGATACAATCCAATGAAAAACTGTTTTTT
TRBJ2-7 | 12 | TRBV11-2 | - | - | CASSLISYEQYF | TGTGCCAGCAGCCTTATTTCCTACGAGCAGTACTTC
TRBJ2-7 | 14 | TRBV7-9 | - | - | CSSSLATGTYEQYF | TGTTCCAGCAGCTTAGCGACGGGGACCTACGAGCAGTACTTC
TRBJ2-5 | 11 | TRBV29-1 | once | TRBD2 | CSGRGGETQYF | TGCAGCGGGAGGGGAGGGGAGACCCAGTACTTC
TRBJ2-7 | 14 | TRBV19 | once | TRBD1 | CASSTLLTGSEQYF | TGTGCCAGTAGTACCCTTCTGACAGGGTCCGAGCAGTACTTC
TRBJ2-2 | 15 | TRBV29-1 | - | TRBD2 | CSVIPAGVYTGELFF | TGCAGCGTTATACCAGCGGGAGTTTACACCGGGGAGCTGTTTTTT
TRBJ2-2 | 14 | TRBV2 | few | - | CASSRASSAGELFF | TGTGCCAGCAGTAGGGCTAGCTCCGCCGGGGAGCTGTTTTTT
TRBJ1-2 | 16 | TRBV12-5 | - | - | CASGLDSDGGLYGYTF | TGTGCTAGTGGTTTGGATTCGGACGGAGGGCTCTATGGCTACACCTTC
TRBJ2-2 | 16 | TRBV5-1 | - | TRBD1 | CASSLGLGTGPGELFF | TGCGCCAGCAGCTTGGGCCTAGGGACAGGGCCCGGGGAGCTGTTTTTT